The rows below give T cell receptor beta chains drawn from one sample of a study of T cell responses to AZD1222 COVID-19 vaccine. Here immunoSEQ multiplex PCR was the method, and the copy in TCRdb shows in-frame clones only, minus some. The sample has more than 110,000 clones; 92% are singletons. Sequenced material: peripheral blood, taken on day 0 of AZD1222 vaccination. These receptors were collected from an adult in good health. CDR3s include the opening cysteine and the closing phenylalanine or tryptophan. The order of the fields is D gene, clone size, V gene, J gene, CDR3 protein, CDR3 DNA. The D gene is left open where the match is weak. Some rows have no size entry. The others give once, few or many, or a class for an expanded clone.

>.|.|TRBV5-1|TRBJ2-7
CASTSSGPSYEQYF
TGCGCCAGCACCTCCTCGGGACCGAGCTACGAGCAGTACTTC
>TRBD2|.|TRBV5-1|TRBJ2-1
CASSRTSGYNEQFF
TGCGCCAGCAGCCGGACTAGCGGCTACAATGAGCAGTTCTTC
>.|.|TRBV7-8|TRBJ2-7
CASSPRGGILSYEQYF
TGTGCCAGCAGCCCCCGGGGCGGGATCCTCTCCTACGAGCAGTACTTC
>.|.|TRBV6-5|TRBJ1-2
CASSGTAPGGGYTF
TGTGCCAGCAGCGGAACAGCGCCTGGAGGTGGCTACACCTTC
>.|.|TRBV4-1|TRBJ2-7
CASSQVGGSYEQYF
TGCGCCAGCAGCCAAGTGGGCGGGTCCTACGAGCAGTACTTC
>TRBD1|.|TRBV29-1|TRBJ1-1
CSGRDRSNTEAFF
TGCAGCGGTCGGGACAGATCTAACACTGAAGCTTTCTTT
>.|.|TRBV5-1|TRBJ1-1
CATRIYPNTEAFF
TGCGCCACCCGAATTTACCCGAACACTGAAGCTTTCTTT
>.|.|TRBV6-5|TRBJ2-7
CASKRSRDKTYEQYF
TGTGCCAGCAAACGCAGCCGGGACAAGACCTACGAGCAGTACTTC
>TRBD2|.|TRBV6-2/TRBV6-3|TRBJ2-2
CASSYSGLAGDGELFF
TGTGCCAGCAGTTACTCAGGACTAGCGGGAGACGGGGAGCTGTTTTTT
>.|.|TRBV5-4|TRBJ1-1
CASSLGQSGTEAFF
TGTGCCAGCAGCTTAGGGCAGTCGGGCACTGAAGCTTTCTTT
>.|.|TRBV15|TRBJ2-3
CATSTPSTDTQYF
TGTGCCACCAGCACCCCTAGCACAGATACGCAGTATTTT
>.|once|TRBV7-8|TRBJ2-2
CASSGGPYTGELFF
TGTGCCAGCAGTGGAGGGCCGTACACCGGGGAGCTGTTTTTT
>.|.|TRBV3-1/TRBV3-2|TRBJ1-3
CASSVILGAAGNTIYF
TGTGCCAGCAGCGTCATTTTGGGGGCCGCTGGAAACACCATATATTTT
>TRBD2|.|TRBV7-6|TRBJ2-5
CASSPLAGGPETQYF
TGTGCCAGCAGTCCACTAGCGGGAGGGCCAGAGACCCAGTACTTC
>.|.|TRBV6-5|TRBJ1-1
CASRRTANTEAFF
TGTGCCAGCAGGAGGACGGCGAACACTGAAGCTTTCTTT
>TRBD2|.|TRBV5-1|TRBJ2-2
CASSFTSGANTGELFF
TGCGCCAGCAGCTTTACTAGCGGCGCGAACACCGGGGAGCTGTTTTTT
>.|.|TRBV14|TRBJ2-6
CASRPQTSGANVLTF
TGTGCCAGCAGACCACAAACCTCTGGGGCCAACGTCCTGACTTTC
>.|.|TRBV21-1|TRBJ1-2
CASSKIIKSRTEVLYGYTF
TGTGCCAGCAGCAAAATTATCAAGTCCAGGACAGAGGTTTTGTATGGCTACACCTTC
>.|.|TRBV18|TRBJ2-7
CASSPRTTYEQYF
TGTGCCAGCTCACCACGGACTACCTACGAGCAGTACTTC
>.|.|TRBV5-1|TRBJ1-6
CASSLADLSSPLHF
TGCGCCAGCAGCTTGGCAGACCTTAGTTCACCCCTCCACTTT
>TRBD2|.|TRBV18|TRBJ2-1
CASSPPSGSSYNEQFF
TGTGCCAGCTCACCCCCTAGCGGAAGCTCCTACAATGAGCAGTTCTTC
>.|.|TRBV6-2/TRBV6-3|TRBJ1-1
CASSRGVRAFF
TGTGCCAGCAGCCGAGGGGTGAGAGCTTTCTTT
>TRBD2|.|TRBV28|TRBJ2-7
CAIEEGGRALGQYF
TGTGCCATCGAAGAGGGCGGGAGGGCCCTCGGGCAGTACTTC
>.|.|TRBV6-1|TRBJ2-2
CASSDGGAAGELFF
TGTGCCAGCAGTGATGGGGGGGCTGCCGGGGAGCTGTTTTTT
>TRBD2|.|TRBV24-1|TRBJ2-7
CATSDPGTNSYEQYF
TGTGCCACCAGTGATCCCGGGACTAACTCCTACGAGCAGTACTTC
>.|few|TRBV10-1|TRBJ2-1
CASSESGVRGQFF
TGCGCCAGCAGTGAGTCGGGAGTACGGGGGCAGTTCTTC
>TRBD2|.|TRBV7-2|TRBJ2-1
CASSLASGDNEQFF
TGTGCCAGCAGCTTAGCTAGCGGGGACAATGAGCAGTTCTTC
>.|once|TRBV19|TRBJ1-1
CASSLFGTRPPTAFF
TGTGCCAGTAGCCTTTTTGGGACACGTCCTCCTACGGCTTTCTTT
>.|.|TRBV2|TRBJ2-5
CASSGAGETQYF
TGTGCCAGCAGTGGGGCAGGGGAGACCCAGTACTTC
>.|.|TRBV19|TRBJ2-3
CASRPLTTDTQYF
TGTGCCAGTAGGCCCTTAACCACAGATACGCAGTATTTT
>TRBD2|.|TRBV6-4|TRBJ2-7
CASSPGLADSYEQYF
TGTGCCAGCAGTCCCGGACTAGCGGACTCCTACGAGCAGTACTTC
>.|.|TRBV7-2|TRBJ2-2
CASSRRQTDTGELFF
TGTGCCAGCAGCAGACGACAGACAGACACCGGGGAGCTGTTTTTT
>TRBD2|once|TRBV10-3|TRBJ2-7
CAISDGGGTLQYF
TGTGCCATCAGTGACGGCGGGGGGACCCTTCAGTACTTC
>.|few|TRBV15|TRBJ1-6
CATRGNRASPLHF
TGTGCCACCCGCGGTAATCGTGCCTCACCCCTCCACTTT
>.|once|TRBV11-2|TRBJ2-5
CASSSGFQETQYF
TGTGCCAGCAGCTCCGGGTTCCAAGAGACCCAGTACTTC
>TRBD1|.|TRBV5-1|TRBJ2-7
CASSRMGQSQASSYEQYF
TGCGCCAGCAGCAGGATGGGACAGAGTCAAGCGAGCTCCTACGAGCAGTACTTC
>TRBD2|.|TRBV19|TRBJ2-7
CASSIVGGAYEQYF
TGTGCCAGTAGTATAGTGGGAGGGGCCTACGAGCAGTACTTC
>TRBD2|.|TRBV6-5|TRBJ2-3
CASSSLAGARTDTQYF
TGTGCCAGCAGTTCACTAGCGGGAGCCCGCACAGATACGCAGTATTTT
>TRBD1|.|TRBV19|TRBJ2-7
CASSDRERNEQYF
TGTGCCAGTAGTGACAGGGAGAGGAACGAGCAGTACTTC
>TRBD1|.|TRBV11-2|TRBJ1-2
CASSSDRGPRVVGYTF
TGTGCCAGCAGCTCCGACAGGGGCCCTAGGGTTGTTGGCTACACCTTC
>TRBD2|once|TRBV10-3|TRBJ2-5
CAIRDTGTSGALRETQYF
TGTGCCATCAGGGACACCGGGACTAGCGGGGCCCTGCGAGAGACCCAGTACTTC
>TRBD1|.|TRBV28|TRBJ1-2
CASSLSQGVGQSYGYTF
TGTGCCAGCAGTTTATCCCAGGGGGTGGGCCAAAGCTATGGCTACACCTTC
>TRBD2|.|TRBV5-1|TRBJ2-3
CASRTGLAGDAGTDTQYF
TGCGCCAGCAGAACGGGACTAGCGGGAGACGCCGGCACAGATACGCAGTATTTT
>TRBD1|.|TRBV19|TRBJ2-7
CASSRSGTGTYEQYF
TGTGCCAGTAGTAGATCCGGGACAGGGACCTACGAGCAGTACTTC
>.|.|TRBV5-1|TRBJ2-7
CASSNPTGSYEQYF
TGCGCCAGCAGCAATCCTACAGGCTCCTACGAGCAGTACTTC
>TRBD2|.|TRBV5-1|TRBJ2-7
CASSGRAGHEQYF
TGCGCCAGCAGCGGGAGGGCGGGCCACGAGCAGTACTTC
>.|.|TRBV27|TRBJ2-7
CASSQRPGATYEQYF
TGTGCCAGCAGCCAACGACCGGGAGCTACCTACGAGCAGTACTTC
>.|.|TRBV6-2/TRBV6-3|TRBJ2-4
CASSYSGIAKNIQYF
TGTGCCAGCAGTTACTCGGGGATAGCCAAAAACATTCAGTACTTC
>.|.|TRBV7-3|TRBJ2-5
CASSSPPAQTQYF
TGTGCCAGCAGCTCCCCCCCGGCCCAGACCCAGTACTTC
>.|.|TRBV11-2|TRBJ2-2
CASGLLRYTGELFF
TGTGCCAGCGGTTTACTCAGATACACCGGGGAGCTGTTTTTT
>.|.|TRBV6-5|TRBJ2-5
CASTRSPTQETQYF
TGTGCCAGCACCCGATCTCCGACGCAAGAGACCCAGTACTTC
>.|.|TRBV18|TRBJ1-4
CASSPGTKGEKLFF
TGTGCCAGCTCGCCCGGGACGAAGGGTGAAAAACTGTTTTTT
>TRBD2|.|TRBV5-1|TRBJ2-1
CASSLAGVPDNEQFF
TGCGCCAGCAGCTTAGCGGGAGTGCCGGACAATGAGCAGTTCTTC